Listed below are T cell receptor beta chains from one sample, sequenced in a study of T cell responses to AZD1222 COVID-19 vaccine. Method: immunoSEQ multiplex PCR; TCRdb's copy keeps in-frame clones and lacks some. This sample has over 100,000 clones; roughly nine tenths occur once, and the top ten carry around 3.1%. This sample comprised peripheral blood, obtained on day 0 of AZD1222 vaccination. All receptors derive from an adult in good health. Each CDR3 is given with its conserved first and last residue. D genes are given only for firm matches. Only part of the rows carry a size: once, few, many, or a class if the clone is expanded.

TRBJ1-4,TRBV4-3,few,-,CASSRVGNEKLFF,TGCGCCAGCAGCCGAGTGGGTAATGAAAAACTGTTTTTT
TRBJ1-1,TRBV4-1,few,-,CASNEQGNTEAFF,TGCGCCAGCAATGAACAGGGTAACACTGAAGCTTTCTTT
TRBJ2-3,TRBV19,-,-,CASRIQYDRTDTQYF,TGTGCCAGTAGGATTCAATATGATCGCACAGATACGCAGTATTTT
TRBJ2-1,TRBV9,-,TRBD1,CASSGGQGPDNEQFF,TGTGCCAGCAGCGGAGGACAGGGGCCAGACAATGAGCAGTTCTTC
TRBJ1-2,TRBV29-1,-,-,CSVGDIDGYTF,TGCAGCGTTGGGGACATCGATGGCTACACCTTC
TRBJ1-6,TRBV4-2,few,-,CASSQGESIRSFGSPLHF,TGTGCCAGCAGCCAAGGGGAAAGCATAAGGTCCTTCGGTTCACCCCTCCACTTT
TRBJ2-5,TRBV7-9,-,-,CASTPSGAGETQYF,TGTGCCAGCACCCCCTCAGGGGCAGGGGAGACCCAGTACTTC
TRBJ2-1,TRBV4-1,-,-,CASSQEGGFSYNEQFF,TGCGCCAGCAGCCAGGAAGGAGGGTTCTCCTACAATGAGCAGTTCTTC
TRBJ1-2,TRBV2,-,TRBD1,CASISGQGEGYTF,TGTGCCAGCATTTCAGGACAGGGGGAAGGCTACACCTTC
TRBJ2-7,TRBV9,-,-,CASSPRGVDPYEQYF,TGTGCCAGCAGCCCCCGAGGGGTTGATCCCTACGAGCAGTACTTC
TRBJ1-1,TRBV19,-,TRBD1,CASSIRGMNTEAFF,TGTGCCAGTAGTATCAGGGGGATGAACACTGAAGCTTTCTTT
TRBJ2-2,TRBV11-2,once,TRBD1,CAGRDRSLSGGTGELFF,TGTGCCGGCCGGGACAGGAGCCTTTCAGGGGGGACCGGGGAGCTGTTTTTT
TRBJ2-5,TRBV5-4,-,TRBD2,CASSLGNVAGGAETQYF,TGTGCCAGCAGCTTGGGGAACGTAGCGGGAGGGGCAGAGACCCAGTACTTC
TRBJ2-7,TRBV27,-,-,CASSGGIWTSEQYF,TGTGCCAGCAGTGGAGGGATCTGGACTTCCGAGCAGTACTTC
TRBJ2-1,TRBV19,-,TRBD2,CASTTPGRGRDNEQFF,TGTGCCAGTACCACCCCCGGCCGCGGGAGGGACAATGAGCAGTTCTTC
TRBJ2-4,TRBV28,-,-,CASSPRVVKNIQYF,TGTGCCAGCAGCCCCAGGGTAGTCAAAAACATTCAGTACTTC
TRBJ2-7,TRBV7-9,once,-,CASSLQRGDEQYF,TGTGCCAGCAGCTTACAGCGAGGGGACGAGCAGTACTTC
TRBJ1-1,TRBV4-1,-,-,CASSKGTGNTEAFF,TGCGCCAGCAGCAAAGGGACGGGAAACACTGAAGCTTTCTTT
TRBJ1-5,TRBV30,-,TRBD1,CAWSVQGKGNQPQHF,TGTGCCTGGAGTGTACAGGGGAAAGGCAATCAGCCCCAGCATTTT
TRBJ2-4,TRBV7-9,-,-,CASSNERAIQYF,TGTGCCAGCAGCAATGAGAGGGCCATTCAGTACTTC
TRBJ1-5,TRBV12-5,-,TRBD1,CASGTDREGNQPQHF,TGTGCTAGTGGGACCGACAGGGAGGGCAATCAGCCCCAGCATTTT
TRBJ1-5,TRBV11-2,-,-,CASSSGGGGQPQHF,TGTGCCAGCAGCTCCGGGGGGGGAGGGCAGCCCCAGCATTTT
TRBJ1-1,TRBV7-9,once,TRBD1,CASSYGDSRSEAFF,TGTGCCAGCAGCTATGGGGACAGTAGGTCTGAAGCTTTCTTT
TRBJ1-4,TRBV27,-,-,CASSVQGNEKLFF,TGTGCCAGCAGTGTCCAGGGGAACGAAAAACTGTTTTTT
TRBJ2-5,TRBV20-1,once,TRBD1,CSAPQGAQPYF,TGCAGTGCGCCTCAGGGGGCGCAGCCATACTTC
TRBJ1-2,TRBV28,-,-,CASKAHGHYGYTF,TGTGCCAGCAAGGCCCACGGCCACTATGGCTACACCTTC
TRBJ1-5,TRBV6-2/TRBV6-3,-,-,CASSNPSGDGWPQHF,TGTGCCAGCAGTAACCCCTCGGGCGATGGGTGGCCCCAGCATTTT
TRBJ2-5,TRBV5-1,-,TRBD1,CASSLSFRGPLQETQYF,TGCGCCAGCAGCTTGTCGTTTAGGGGGCCCCTCCAAGAGACCCAGTACTTC
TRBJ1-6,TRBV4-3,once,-,CASSQDKSSPLHF,TGCGCCAGCAGCCAAGATAAGAGTTCACCCCTCCACTTT
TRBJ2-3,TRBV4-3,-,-,CASSQRQGTDTQYF,TGCGCCAGCAGCCAAAGACAGGGCACAGATACGCAGTATTTT
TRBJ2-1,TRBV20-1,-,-,CSAASGNEQFF,TGCAGTGCTGCCTCCGGGAATGAGCAGTTCTTC
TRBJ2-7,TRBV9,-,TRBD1,CASSVGTGYSEQYF,TGTGCCAGCAGCGTAGGGACAGGGTACAGCGAGCAGTACTTC
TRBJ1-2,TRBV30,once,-,CAWSGSTTKTF,TGTGCCTGGAGTGGATCCACCACAAAGACCTTC
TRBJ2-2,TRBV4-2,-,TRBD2,CASSQDQVRAGGPTGELFF,TGTGCCAGCAGCCAAGATCAGGTTCGGGCGGGGGGCCCCACCGGGGAGCTGTTTTTT
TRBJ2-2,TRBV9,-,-,CASSVGTGELFF,TGTGCCAGCAGCGTAGGAACCGGGGAGCTGTTTTTT
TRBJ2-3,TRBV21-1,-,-,CASSNGKGTDTQYF,TGTGCCAGCAGCAACGGTAAGGGTACAGATACGCAGTATTTT
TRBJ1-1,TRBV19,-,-,CASRTGHPNTEAFF,TGTGCCAGTAGGACTGGGCACCCGAACACTGAAGCTTTCTTT
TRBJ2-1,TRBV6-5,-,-,CASSYGTSYEQFF,TGTGCCAGCAGTTACGGTACCAGTTATGAGCAGTTCTTC
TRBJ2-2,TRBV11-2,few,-,CASSFAGTTNTGELFF,TGTGCCAGCAGCTTCGCCGGAACAACAAACACCGGGGAGCTGTTTTTT
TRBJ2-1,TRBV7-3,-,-,CASSRGGANEQFF,TGTGCCAGCAGCCGGGGAGGAGCTAATGAGCAGTTCTTC
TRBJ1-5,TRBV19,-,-,CASSMANQPQHF,TGTGCCAGTAGTATGGCTAATCAGCCCCAGCATTTT
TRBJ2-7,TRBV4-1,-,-,CASSLRTSSYEQYF,TGCGCCAGCAGCCTCCGGACCAGCTCCTACGAGCAGTACTTC
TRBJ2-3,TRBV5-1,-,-,CASRPVWTLRTDTQYF,TGCGCCAGCAGACCGGTTTGGACCTTACGCACAGATACGCAGTATTTT